Included here is one T cell receptor beta chain sequence, with context. The CDR3 totals 13 residues. V was pared by 4 bases and J by 3 bases, with 9 bases between. Germline V lookup: CDR1 LNHDA, CDR2 SQIVND (reference sequence). This entry is derived from a study of blood T cell repertoires in COVID-19. The protocol was immunoSEQ multiplex PCR, while the TCRdb copy is restricted to in-frame clones and leaves out a portion. The table records roughly 76,000 clones, roughly four fifths of them present only once. V usage is TRBV19 and J usage is TRBJ1-2; no clear D. The sample taken for sequencing was peripheral blood. The receptor was isolated from a man between 70 and 80 years old with acute or convalescent COVID-19. The CDR3 loop reads CASSRGGDYGYTF. The CDR3, as DNA: TGTGCCAGTAGTAGGGGAGGTGACTATGGCTACACCTTC.